The rows below give T cell receptor beta chains drawn from one sample of a study of tumor-infiltrating lymphocytes in primary liver carcinoma. TCRdb itself ran the multiplex PCR reads through MiXCR, one entry per CDR3 protein. Of 300,000 to 400,000 distinct CDR3 sequences in the sample, about 61% were seen once. Sequencing was done on a sample of peripheral blood. These receptors were taken from a man in his forties or fifties with primary liver carcinoma and hepatitis B virus infection. Each CDR3 is given with its conserved first and last residue. The D gene is left open where the match is weak. Not all rows give a size; the values are once, few, many and, for expanded clones, a class.

cdr3_aa: CASSIRRPGTSGNNEQFF
cdr3_nt: TGTGCCAGCAGCATTCGCAGGCCCGGGACTAGCGGGAACAATGAGCAGTTCTTC
v_call: TRBV21-1
clone_size: .
d_call: .
j_call: TRBJ2-1

cdr3_aa: CASSLRVGGDEKLFF
cdr3_nt: TGTGCCAGCAGTCTCAGGGTCGGGGGTGATGAAAAACTGTTTTTT
v_call: TRBV12-3/TRBV12-4
clone_size: .
d_call: .
j_call: TRBJ1-4

cdr3_aa: CASSPLPDSYNERFF
cdr3_nt: TGCGCCAGCAGCCCATTACCGGACAGCTACAATGAGCGGTTCTTC
v_call: TRBV11-2
clone_size: .
d_call: .
j_call: TRBJ2-1

cdr3_aa: CASSRDRTSGTDTQYF
cdr3_nt: TGCGCCAGCAGCCGGGACCGGACTAGCGGGACAGATACGCAGTATTTT
v_call: TRBV4-1
clone_size: .
d_call: TRBD2
j_call: TRBJ2-3

cdr3_aa: CASRRAGTGGGELFF
cdr3_nt: TGTGCCAGCAGACGTGCCGGGACAGGCGGCGGGGAGCTGTTTTTT
v_call: TRBV12-3/TRBV12-4
clone_size: many
d_call: TRBD1
j_call: TRBJ2-2

cdr3_aa: CASGYSRLTPEQYF
cdr3_nt: TGTGCCAGCGGTTACTCTCGACTAACTCCCGAGCAGTACTTC
v_call: TRBV6-5
clone_size: .
d_call: .
j_call: TRBJ2-7

cdr3_aa: CACSYGGQGYGYTF
cdr3_nt: TGTGCCTGTAGTTACGGGGGACAGGGCTATGGCTACACCTTC
v_call: TRBV6-5
clone_size: .
d_call: TRBD1
j_call: TRBJ1-2

cdr3_aa: CANILGRNWGDTQYF
cdr3_nt: TGTGCCAACATCTTAGGCAGAAACTGGGGGGATACGCAGTATTTT
v_call: TRBV11-3
clone_size: .
d_call: .
j_call: TRBJ2-3

cdr3_aa: CAISDLSGRADNGQFF
cdr3_nt: TGTGCCATCAGTGACCTTAGCGGGAGGGCCGACAATGGGCAGTTCTTC
v_call: TRBV10-3
clone_size: .
d_call: TRBD2
j_call: TRBJ2-1

cdr3_aa: CASSYASGGGAQYF
cdr3_nt: TGTGCCAGCAGTTACGCTAGCGGGGGAGGCGCCCAGTACTTC
v_call: TRBV6-5
clone_size: .
d_call: TRBD2
j_call: TRBJ2-5

cdr3_aa: CASSSHTGGSGYTF
cdr3_nt: TGTGCCAGCAGTAGCCATACAGGGGGCAGTGGCTACACCTTC
v_call: TRBV12-3/TRBV12-4
clone_size: many
d_call: TRBD1
j_call: TRBJ1-2

cdr3_aa: CANSFREEETQYF
cdr3_nt: TGCGCCAACAGCTTCCGGGAGGAAGAGACCCAGTACTTC
v_call: TRBV5-1
clone_size: .
d_call: TRBD2
j_call: TRBJ2-5

cdr3_aa: CAISLEGWDYGYTF
cdr3_nt: TGTGCCATCAGTCTGGAAGGGTGGGACTATGGCTACACCTTC
v_call: TRBV6-6
clone_size: .
d_call: .
j_call: TRBJ1-2

cdr3_aa: CASSSNRGSGANVLTF
cdr3_nt: TGTGCCAGCAGCTCGAATCGGGGGTCTGGGGCCAACGTCCTGACTTTC
v_call: TRBV12-3/TRBV12-4
clone_size: many
d_call: .
j_call: TRBJ2-6

cdr3_aa: CASSRTGADTDTRYF
cdr3_nt: TGTGCCAGCAGCCGGACAGGGGCGGACACAGATACGCGGTATTTT
v_call: TRBV11-2
clone_size: .
d_call: TRBD1
j_call: TRBJ2-3

cdr3_aa: CASSLSGDGNIQYF
cdr3_nt: TGTGCCAGCAGCTTGTCAGGGGATGGAAACATTCAGTACTTC
v_call: TRBV5-4
clone_size: .
d_call: .
j_call: TRBJ2-4

cdr3_aa: CASSFRGGSFYLEQYF
cdr3_nt: TGTGCCAGCAGCTTCAGGGGCGGGAGCTTTTATCTCGAGCAGTACTTC
v_call: TRBV13
clone_size: few
d_call: .
j_call: TRBJ2-7

cdr3_aa: CASLGGDHDLGYGYTF
cdr3_nt: TGTGCCAGCCTCGGAGGAGATCACGATCTAGGCTATGGCTACACCTTC
v_call: TRBV12-3/TRBV12-4
clone_size: few
d_call: .
j_call: TRBJ1-2

cdr3_aa: CASRRFMNTEAFF
cdr3_nt: TGTGCCAGCAGGAGGTTTATGAACACTGAAGCTTTCTTT
v_call: TRBV6-5
clone_size: many
d_call: .
j_call: TRBJ1-1

cdr3_aa: CASSPYLGTGDYEQYF
cdr3_nt: TGTGCCAGCAGCCCCTACCTCGGGACAGGGGACTACGAGCAGTATTTC
v_call: TRBV11-2
clone_size: .
d_call: TRBD1
j_call: TRBJ2-7

cdr3_aa: CTSSSTGGQETQYF
cdr3_nt: TGTACAAGCAGCTCAACAGGGGGGCAAGAGACCCAGTACTTC
v_call: TRBV11-2
clone_size: .
d_call: TRBD1
j_call: TRBJ2-5

cdr3_aa: CASSLLTTFNTEAFF
cdr3_nt: TGTGCCAGCAGCTTGTTAACTACCTTTAACACTGAAGCTTTCTTT
v_call: TRBV5-5
clone_size: .
d_call: .
j_call: TRBJ1-1

cdr3_aa: CASSFQLAGKPIPTYEQYF
cdr3_nt: TGTGCCAGCAGTTTCCAACTAGCGGGCAAACCCATTCCCACCTACGAGCAGTACTTC
v_call: TRBV6-2/TRBV6-3
clone_size: .
d_call: TRBD2
j_call: TRBJ2-7

cdr3_aa: CASRTGGADEAFF
cdr3_nt: TGTGCCAGCAGGACAGGGGGCGCGGATGAAGCTTTCTTT
v_call: TRBV6-6
clone_size: medium-sized
d_call: TRBD1
j_call: TRBJ1-1

cdr3_aa: CVSSRDRITYEQYF
cdr3_nt: TGTGTCAGCAGTAGGGACAGGATAACCTACGAGCAGTACTTC
v_call: TRBV11-2
clone_size: .
d_call: TRBD1
j_call: TRBJ2-7

cdr3_aa: CATRTGESDTQYF
cdr3_nt: TGTGCCACCCGAACAGGGGAATCGGATACGCAGTATTTT
v_call: TRBV10-3
clone_size: .
d_call: TRBD1
j_call: TRBJ2-3

cdr3_aa: CASGRREITDTQYF
cdr3_nt: TGTGCCAGTGGGAGACGGGAGATCACAGATACGCAGTATTTT
v_call: TRBV19
clone_size: .
d_call: .
j_call: TRBJ2-3

cdr3_aa: CASSGRRTSGSPYNEQFF
cdr3_nt: TGCGCCAGCAGCGGACGGAGGACTAGCGGGAGTCCCTACAATGAGCAGTTCTTC
v_call: TRBV4-1
clone_size: many
d_call: TRBD2
j_call: TRBJ2-1

cdr3_aa: CASSLTGGCGYTF
cdr3_nt: TGTGCCAGCAGCCTGACAGGGGGCTGTGGCTACACCTTC
v_call: TRBV11-1
clone_size: .
d_call: TRBD1
j_call: TRBJ1-2

cdr3_aa: CASRLAFAGVKDTRYF
cdr3_nt: TGTGCCAGCAGGTTAGCGTTCGCTGGCGTGAAAGATACGAGGTATTTT
v_call: TRBV11-2
clone_size: .
d_call: .
j_call: TRBJ2-3

cdr3_aa: CASSGTRETQYF
cdr3_nt: TGTGCCAGCAGCGGGACGAGGGAGACCCAGTACTTC
v_call: TRBV5-1
clone_size: .
d_call: TRBD2
j_call: TRBJ2-5

cdr3_aa: CASSFRVSEEQYF
cdr3_nt: TGTGCCAGCAGCTTTCGGGTTTCAGAAGAGCAATACTTC
v_call: TRBV11-2
clone_size: once
d_call: .
j_call: TRBJ2-7

cdr3_aa: CASNIRVPRGDQPQHF
cdr3_nt: TGTGCCAGCAATATAAGGGTGCCAAGGGGTGATCAGCCCCAGCATTTT
v_call: TRBV6-1
clone_size: .
d_call: .
j_call: TRBJ1-5

cdr3_aa: CATSSRSTGTQYF
cdr3_nt: TGTGCTACAAGTTCACGGAGCACAGGTACGCAGTATTTT
v_call: TRBV11-2
clone_size: .
d_call: .
j_call: TRBJ2-3

cdr3_aa: CASSEEASGRTSAKNIQYF
cdr3_nt: TGTGCCAGCAGTGAAGAGGCAAGCGGGAGGACTAGCGCCAAAAACATTCAGTACTTC
v_call: TRBV6-1
clone_size: .
d_call: TRBD2
j_call: TRBJ2-4